One sample yielded the 18 T cell receptor beta chains listed below, sequenced in a study of Tregs in tolerant kidney transplant recipients. Profiled with immunoSEQ multiplex PCR; TCRdb holds only in-frame clones, not every one. The profile shows fewer than 95,000 clones, over 85% of them singletons. Recipients received nonmyeloablative bone marrow transplants from related graft donors, with transient mixed chimerism. The sequences come from CD4+ T cells from blood (PBMCs), collected 12 months after the transplant. These receptors originate from a human patient who received a combined kidney and bone marrow transplant. Among the T cells, some may be from the graft donor.

The DNA for the CDR3 is TGTGCCAGTAGCATATCCCTTCCCGGACAGGGTTCCTACGAGCAGTACTTC. Translation: CASSISLPGQGSYEQYF. The chain is built from TRBV19 and TRBJ2-7; 8 nucleotides line up with TRBD1. CDR3 length: 17 amino acids. V was clipped by 6 bases and J by 1 base; unmatched bases: 14. From germline, CDR1 is LNHDA and CDR2 SQIVND (reference sequence).

This CDR3 is CASSSPPRGSREKQYF. The CDR3 nucleotides read TGTGCCAGTAGTTCCCCCCCCCGGGGGTCCAGGGAGAAGCAGTACTTC. The chain combines TRBV19 with TRBJ2-7; D is possibly TRBD2 (6 bases). CDR1 is LNHDA and CDR2 is SQIVND in the germline V gene (reference sequence). There are 16 residues in the CDR3. V was cut by 5 bases and J by 8 bases, with 25 bases left in between. Using reference TRBV19 and TRBJ2-7 for the parts outside the CDR3, the full variable domain is DGGITQSPKYLFRKEGQNVTLSCEQNLNHDAMYWYRQDPGQGLRLIYYSQIVNDFQKGDIAEGYSVSREKKESFPLTVTSAQKNPTAFYLCASSSPPRGSREKQYFGPGTRLTVT.

The chain is built from TRBV7-2 and TRBJ2-1; D possibly corresponds to TRBD2 (5 bases). The germline gives CDR1 SGHTA, CDR2 FQGNSA. V gave up 2 bases and J gave up 1 base, with 9 bases separating them. The CDR3 is made up of 15 amino acids. This CDR3 reads CASSLLGVSYNEQFF. CDR3 sequence (DNA): TGTGCCAGCAGCTTATTGGGAGTTTCCTACAATGAGCAGTTCTTC.

The chain is built from TRBV19 and TRBJ2-5; 7 bases map to TRBD2. There are 14 residues in the CDR3. Germline V gene sequence: CDR1 LNHDA, CDR2 SQIVND (reference sequence). J lost 1 base, V lost 5 bases, and 4 bases had no gene match. CDR3 amino acids: CASSPRGVQETQYF. The CDR3 region has the DNA TGTGCCAGTAGTCCCCGGGGGGTCCAAGAGACCCAGTACTTC.

The J gene is TRBJ2-1, the V gene TRBV11-3; D not certain. Trimming removed 0 bases from V and 7 bases from J, with 10 bases in between. The CDR3 is made up of 14 amino acids. From germline, CDR1 is SGHNT and CDR2 YENEEA. The CDR3 sequence: CASSLDPRVNEQFF. The DNA for the CDR3 is TGTGCCAGCAGCTTAGATCCCCGGGTGAATGAGCAGTTCTTC.

The sample holds a few counts of this clone. The V and J genes are TRBV11-3 and TRBJ2-7; 9 nucleotides agree with TRBD1. The CDR3 is made up of 14 amino acids. Looked up from germline, CDR1 is SGHNT and CDR2 is YENEEA. With V trimmed by 4 bases and J by 4 bases, 5 bases remained unmatched. The CDR3 DNA follows: TGTGCCAGCAGCTCCGGGACAGGGCAGTACGAGCAGTACTTC. Its protein product is CASSSGTGQYEQYF.

The chain links TRBV6-4 to TRBJ1-2; 10 bases are a match to TRBD1. Germline V lookup: CDR1 MRHNA, CDR2 SNTAGT. The ends lost 6 bases at V and 7 bases at J; junction bases unmatched: 5. The CDR3 totals 13 residues. The CDR3 nucleotides are TGTGCCAGCAGCCCGGGACAGGGGACTGGCTACACCTTC. Protein sequence: CASSPGQGTGYTF.

The chain links TRBV15 to TRBJ2-1, with 9 bases matching TRBD2. V gave up 0 bases and J gave up 6 bases; unmatched junction bases: 12. There are 18 residues in the CDR3. Looked up from germline, CDR1 is LNHNV and CDR2 is YYDKDF (reference sequence). CDR3 nucleotides: TGTGCCACCAGCAGAGATCTAGCGGGGCCACTCCGAGTCAATGAGCAGTTCTTC. It encodes CATSRDLAGPLRVNEQFF. The entire variable domain, with the rest obtained from reference TRBV15 and TRBJ2-1, is as follows: DAMVIQNPRYQVTQFGKPVTLSCSQTLNHNVMYWYQQKSSQAPKLLFHYYDKDFNNEADTPDNFQSRRPNTSFCFLDIRSPGLGDTAMYLCATSRDLAGPLRVNEQFFGPGTRLTVL.

The chain uses TRBV6-1 and TRBJ2-3, with 8 bases identical to TRBD2. V gave up 1 base and J gave up 6 bases; unmatched junction bases: 9. CDR3 length: 16 amino acids. CDR1 is MNHNS and CDR2 is SASEGT in the germline V gene. The CDR3 reads CASSEVGGSGMDTQYF. The CDR3 DNA reads TGTGCCAGCAGTGAAGTTGGGGGTAGCGGGATGGATACGCAGTATTTT.

The rearrangement uses TRBV18 and TRBJ2-1; TRBD2 agrees at 10 bases. The germline CDR1 and CDR2 sequences are KGHSH and LQKENI. CDR3 length equals 16 residues. The V and J ends lost 3 bases and 5 bases, in that order; junction bases with no gene match: 7. CDR3 sequence (DNA): TGTGCCAGCTCACCTTTGCCACTAGCGGGGAACAATGAGCAGTTCTTC. Its protein is CASSPLPLAGNNEQFF.

V gene TRBV11-2 combines with J gene TRBJ1-3; D call uncertain. The CDR3 covers 15 residues. Trimming pared 1 base from V and 0 bases from J, leaving 7 bases between. Germline V gene lookup returns CDR1 SGHAT and CDR2 FQNNGV. The CDR3 DNA reads TGTGCCAGCAGCTTAGCGAGATACTCTGGAAACACCATATATTTT. Amino acid sequence: CASSLARYSGNTIYF.

The chain carries TRBV19 and TRBJ2-1; 15 bases are shared with TRBD2. This CDR3 has 18 amino acids. CDR1 and CDR2 from the germline V gene are LNHDA and SQIVND (reference sequence). The junction had 7 bases not matched to a gene; V was cut back by 3 bases and J by 4 bases. As DNA, the CDR3 is TGTGCCAGTAGTATTGAGGGACTAGCGGGAGGCACTTACAATGAGCAGTTCTTC. Translation: CASSIEGLAGGTYNEQFF.

This chain links TRBV5-3 with TRBJ2-7; the match to TRBD2 covers 8 bases. TRBV5-3 is marked as an open reading frame, function uncertain. Trimming cost V 3 bases and J 4 bases; bases outside gene matches: 9. The CDR3 is made up of 15 amino acids. DNA for the CDR3: TGTGCCAGAAGCTCAACCGGGAGGGGTGGGTACGAGCAGTACTTC. The encoded protein is CARSSTGRGGYEQYF.

The gene calls are TRBV9 and TRBJ2-7, with D maybe TRBD2 (6 bases). With 0 bases removed from V and 4 bases from J, the gap between germline ends came to 14 bases. The CDR3 runs 15 residues. Germline V gene sequence: CDR1 SGDLS, CDR2 YYNGEE. This CDR3 reads CASSVEAMEGYEQYF. CDR3 in DNA: TGTGCCAGCAGCGTAGAGGCTATGGAGGGTTACGAGCAGTACTTC. The full variable domain, in which reference TRBV9 and TRBJ2-7 provide the parts outside the CDR3, is DSGVTQTPKHLITATGQRVTLRCSPRSGDLSVYWYQQSLDQGLQFLIQYYNGEERAKGNILERFSAQQFPDLHSELNLSSLELGDSALYFCASSVEAMEGYEQYFGPGTRLTVT.

This clone was detected once. V is TRBV30 and J is TRBJ2-1; D unresolved. Deletions cut 0 bases from V and 7 bases from J, with 16 bases between. The CDR3 contains 15 residues. Per the germline V gene, CDR1 is GTSNPN and CDR2 is SVGIG (reference sequence). In nucleotides, the CDR3 is TGTGCCTGGAGTGTGTCCGTTTACCAGAGGAATGAGCAGTTCTTC. Translated: CAWSVSVYQRNEQFF.

The chain combines TRBV5-4 with TRBJ2-7, with 7 nucleotides matching TRBD1. The ends lost 4 bases at V and 5 bases at J; junction bases unmatched: 15. Germline-derived CDR1 and CDR2 are SGHNT and YYREEE (reference sequence). The CDR3 is 16 residues long. CDR3 sequence: CASSPPRGQGVHEQYF. CDR3 coding DNA: TGTGCCAGCAGCCCTCCCCGGGGTCAGGGGGTCCACGAGCAGTACTTC.

The rearrangement links TRBV5-1 to TRBJ1-3, with D possibly matching TRBD1 (6 bases). CDR1 is SGHRS, CDR2 YFSETQ, per germline. The CDR3 totals 14 residues. The V end was cut by 2 bases, the J end by 1 base, with 7 bases between. The CDR3 DNA sequence: TGCGCCAGCAGCTTTGGACAGTCTGGAAACACCATATATTTT. It specifies CASSFGQSGNTIYF.

The rearrangement joins TRBV5-1 to TRBJ2-5, with D tentatively TRBD1 (5 bases). The germline V and J ends were trimmed by 2 bases and 5 bases, with 13 bases remaining between them. The germline V gene encodes CDR1 SGHRS and CDR2 YFSETQ. CDR3 length: 14 residues. For the CDR3, the DNA is TGCGCCAGCAGCTTCCCCCAGGGCAGGGAGACCCAGTACTTC. This translates into CASSFPQGRETQYF.